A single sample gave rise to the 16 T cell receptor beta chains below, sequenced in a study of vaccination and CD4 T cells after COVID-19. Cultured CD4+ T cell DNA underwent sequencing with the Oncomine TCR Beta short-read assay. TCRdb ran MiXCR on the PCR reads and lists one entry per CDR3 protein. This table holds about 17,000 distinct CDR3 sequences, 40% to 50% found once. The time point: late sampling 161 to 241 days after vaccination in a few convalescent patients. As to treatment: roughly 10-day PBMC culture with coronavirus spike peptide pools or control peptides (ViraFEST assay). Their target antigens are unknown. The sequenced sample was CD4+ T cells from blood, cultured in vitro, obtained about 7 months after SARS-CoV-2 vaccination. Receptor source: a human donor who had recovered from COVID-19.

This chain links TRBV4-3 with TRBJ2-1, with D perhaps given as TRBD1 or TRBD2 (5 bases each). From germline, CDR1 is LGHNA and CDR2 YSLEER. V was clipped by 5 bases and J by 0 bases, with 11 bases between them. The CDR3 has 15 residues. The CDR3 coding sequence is TGCGCCAGCAGCTTAAATGGGGGCTCCTACAATGAGCAGTTCTTC. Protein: CASSLNGGSYNEQFF.

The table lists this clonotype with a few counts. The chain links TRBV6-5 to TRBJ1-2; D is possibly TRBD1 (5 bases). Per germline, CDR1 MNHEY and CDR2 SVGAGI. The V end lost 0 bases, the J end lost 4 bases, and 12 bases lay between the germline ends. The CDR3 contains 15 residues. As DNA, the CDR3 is TGTGCCAGCAGTTACTCGAGAGGGGTCGGCTATGGCTACACCTTC. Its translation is CASSYSRGVGYGYTF.

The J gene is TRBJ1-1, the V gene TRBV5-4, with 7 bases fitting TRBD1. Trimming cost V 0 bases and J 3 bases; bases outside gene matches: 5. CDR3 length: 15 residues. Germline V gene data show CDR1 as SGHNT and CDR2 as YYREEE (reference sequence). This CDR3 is CASSLEGGLYTEAFF. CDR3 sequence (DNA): TGTGCCAGCAGCTTGGAAGGGGGCCTTTACACTGAAGCTTTCTTT.

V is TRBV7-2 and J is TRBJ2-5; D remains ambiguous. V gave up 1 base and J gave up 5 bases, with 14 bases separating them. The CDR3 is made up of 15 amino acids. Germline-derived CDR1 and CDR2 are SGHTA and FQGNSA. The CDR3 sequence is CASSLGDPAGETQYF. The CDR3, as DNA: TGTGCCAGCAGCTTAGGTGACCCTGCCGGGGAGACCCAGTACTTC.

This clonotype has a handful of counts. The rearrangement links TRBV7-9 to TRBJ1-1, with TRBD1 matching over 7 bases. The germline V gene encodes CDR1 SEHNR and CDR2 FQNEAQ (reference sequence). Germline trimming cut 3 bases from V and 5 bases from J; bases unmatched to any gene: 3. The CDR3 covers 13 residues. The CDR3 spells CASSFGTVTEAFF. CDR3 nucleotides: TGTGCCAGCAGCTTCGGGACAGTTACTGAAGCTTTCTTT.

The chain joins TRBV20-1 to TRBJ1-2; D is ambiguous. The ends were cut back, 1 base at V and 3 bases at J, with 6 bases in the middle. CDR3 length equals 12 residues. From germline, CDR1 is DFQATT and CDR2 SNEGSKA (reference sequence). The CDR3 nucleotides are TGCAGTGCTAGAGTGGACGACTATGGCTACACCTTC. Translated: CSARVDDYGYTF.

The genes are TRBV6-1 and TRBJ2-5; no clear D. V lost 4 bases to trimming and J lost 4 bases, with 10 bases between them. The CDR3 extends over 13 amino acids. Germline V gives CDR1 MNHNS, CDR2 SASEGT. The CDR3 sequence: CASSVPFRETQYF. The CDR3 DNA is TGTGCCAGCAGTGTTCCATTTCGAGAGACCCAGTACTTC.

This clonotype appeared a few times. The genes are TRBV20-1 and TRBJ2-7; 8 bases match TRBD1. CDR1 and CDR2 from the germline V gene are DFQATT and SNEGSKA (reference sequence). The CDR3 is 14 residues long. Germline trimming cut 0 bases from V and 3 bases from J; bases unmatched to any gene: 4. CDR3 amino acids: CSARDHRGFYEQYF. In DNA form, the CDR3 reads TGCAGTGCTAGAGACCACAGGGGGTTCTACGAGCAGTACTTC.

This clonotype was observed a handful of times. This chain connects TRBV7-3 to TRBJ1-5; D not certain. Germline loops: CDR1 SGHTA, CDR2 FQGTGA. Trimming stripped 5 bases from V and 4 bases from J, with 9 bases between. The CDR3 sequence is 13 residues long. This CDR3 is CASSLSFNQPQHF. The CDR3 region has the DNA TGTGCCAGCAGCCTCAGCTTTAATCAGCCCCAGCATTTT.

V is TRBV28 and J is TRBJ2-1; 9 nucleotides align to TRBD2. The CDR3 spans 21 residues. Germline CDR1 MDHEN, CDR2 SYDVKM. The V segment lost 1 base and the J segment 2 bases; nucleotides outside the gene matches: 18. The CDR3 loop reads CASSLFGRLAAFPGPYNEQFF. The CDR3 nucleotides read TGTGCCAGCAGTTTATTTGGGAGACTAGCGGCCTTCCCCGGGCCCTACAATGAGCAGTTCTTC. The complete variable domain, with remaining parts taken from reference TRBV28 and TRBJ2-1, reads DVKVTQSSRYLVKRTGEKVFLECVQDMDHENMFWYRQDPGLGLRLIYFSYDVKMKEKGDIPEGYSVSREKKERFSLILESASTNQTSMYLCASSLFGRLAAFPGPYNEQFFGPGTRLTVL.

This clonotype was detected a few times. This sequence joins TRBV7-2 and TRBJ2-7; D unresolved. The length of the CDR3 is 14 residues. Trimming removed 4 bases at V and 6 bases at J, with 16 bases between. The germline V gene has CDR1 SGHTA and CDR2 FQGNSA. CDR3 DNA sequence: TGTGCCAGCAGCTCCCGACGGACCCCACGCGAGCAGTACTTC. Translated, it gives CASSSRRTPREQYF.

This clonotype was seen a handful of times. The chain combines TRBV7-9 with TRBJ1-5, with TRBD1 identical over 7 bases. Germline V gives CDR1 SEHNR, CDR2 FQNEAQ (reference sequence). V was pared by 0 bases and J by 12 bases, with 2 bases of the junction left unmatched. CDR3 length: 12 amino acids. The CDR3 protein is CASSLATGRQHF. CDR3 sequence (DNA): TGTGCCAGCAGCTTAGCGACAGGGCGCCAGCATTTT.

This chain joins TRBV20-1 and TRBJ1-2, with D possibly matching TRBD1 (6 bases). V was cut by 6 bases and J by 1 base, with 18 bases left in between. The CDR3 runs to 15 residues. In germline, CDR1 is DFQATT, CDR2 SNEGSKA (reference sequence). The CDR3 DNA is TGCAGTGCCTCCAGGACAGATATTTATAACTATGGCTACACCTTC. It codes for CSASRTDIYNYGYTF.

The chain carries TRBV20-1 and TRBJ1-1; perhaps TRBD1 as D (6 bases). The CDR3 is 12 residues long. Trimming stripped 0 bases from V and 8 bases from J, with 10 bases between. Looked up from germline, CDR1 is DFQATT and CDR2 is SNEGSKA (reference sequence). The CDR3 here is CSAREQDREAFF. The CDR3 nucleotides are TGCAGTGCTAGAGAACAGGACAGAGAAGCTTTCTTT.

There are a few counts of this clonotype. In DNA form, the CDR3 reads TGTGCCAGCAGCTCCATCACCGGGACAAGACACTACGAGCAGTACTTC. It is translated as CASSSITGTRHYEQYF. The gene calls are TRBV11-2 and TRBJ2-7; D may be TRBD1 (6 bases). Trimming left V 4 bases short and J 3 bases short, with 19 bases between. This CDR3 has 16 residues. Germline CDR1 and CDR2: SGHAT and FQNNGV. Drawing the rest from reference TRBV11-2 and TRBJ2-7, the complete variable domain is EAGVAQSPRYKIIEKRQSVAFWCNPISGHATLYWYQQILGQGPKLLIQFQNNGVVDDSQLPKDRFSAERLKGVDSTLKIQPAKLEDSAVYLCASSSITGTRHYEQYFGPGTRLTVT.

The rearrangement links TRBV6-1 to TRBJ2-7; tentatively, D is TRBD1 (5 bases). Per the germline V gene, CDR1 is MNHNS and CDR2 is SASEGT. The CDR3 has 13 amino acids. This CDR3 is CAESPDNWYEQYF. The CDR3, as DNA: TGTGCAGAGTCCCCGGACAATTGGTACGAGCAGTACTTC.